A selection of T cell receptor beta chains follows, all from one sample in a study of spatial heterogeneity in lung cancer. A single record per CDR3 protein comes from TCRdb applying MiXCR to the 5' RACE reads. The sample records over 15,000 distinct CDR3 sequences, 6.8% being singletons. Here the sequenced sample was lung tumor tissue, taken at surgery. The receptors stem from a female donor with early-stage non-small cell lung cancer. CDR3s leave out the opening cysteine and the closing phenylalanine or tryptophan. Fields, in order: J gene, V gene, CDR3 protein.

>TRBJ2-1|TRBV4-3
ASSLGNAGTGEQF
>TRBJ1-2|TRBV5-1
ASSEGGLSGAFNYGYT
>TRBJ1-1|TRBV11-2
ASSSAPGQGDVRNTEAF
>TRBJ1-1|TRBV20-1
SASQIGRGQGGTEAF
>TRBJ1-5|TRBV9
ASSLTGGRNQPQH
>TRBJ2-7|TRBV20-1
SASRTSGLEQY
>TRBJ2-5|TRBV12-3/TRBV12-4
ASSPGGRAQY
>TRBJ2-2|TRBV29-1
SVEVTGELF
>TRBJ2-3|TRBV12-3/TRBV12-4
ASSPGQGLHTDTQY
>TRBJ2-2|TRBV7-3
ASSLTRTGELF
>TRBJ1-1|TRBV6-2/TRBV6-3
ASNPVGTAPLITEAF
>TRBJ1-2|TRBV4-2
ASSERQGALTNYGYT
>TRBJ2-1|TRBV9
ASSVLAGGGYNEQF
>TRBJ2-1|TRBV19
AGSTGASEQF
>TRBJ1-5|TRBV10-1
ASSTAGTGHQPQH
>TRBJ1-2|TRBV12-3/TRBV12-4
ASNFRTEPSNYGYT
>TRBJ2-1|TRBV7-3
ASSFSGLASYNEQF
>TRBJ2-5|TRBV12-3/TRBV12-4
ASSYSTGGWEETQY
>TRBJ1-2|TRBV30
AWSPGGIYGYT
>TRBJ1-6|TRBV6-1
ASCRGVNSPLH
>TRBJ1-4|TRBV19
ASSAQNRDGEKLF
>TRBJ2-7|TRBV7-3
ASSLSGENEQY
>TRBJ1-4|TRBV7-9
ASSLQTFGEKLF
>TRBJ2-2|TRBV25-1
ASSRQEAGELF
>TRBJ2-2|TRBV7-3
ASSPYPEARAGELF
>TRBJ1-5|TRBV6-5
AGGQPQH
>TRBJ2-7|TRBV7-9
ASSSGRGFSYEQY
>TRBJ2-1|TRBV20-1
SARDPGGSADEQF
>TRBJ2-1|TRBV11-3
ASSFQGGSSYNEQF
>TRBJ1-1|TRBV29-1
SAGGFDTEAF
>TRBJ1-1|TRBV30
AWSDRGTEAF
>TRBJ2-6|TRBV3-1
ASSQEVGRQDSGANVLT
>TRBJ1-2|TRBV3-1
ASSQQNRGYT
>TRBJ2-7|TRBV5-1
ASSFGQLTSSYEQY
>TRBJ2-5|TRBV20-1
SARAYFQETQY
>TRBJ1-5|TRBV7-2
ASSLDLTGGGQPQH
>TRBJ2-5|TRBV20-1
SANQETQY
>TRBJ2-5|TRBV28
ASSSGQGETQY
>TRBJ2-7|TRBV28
ASSPPGQTSYEQY
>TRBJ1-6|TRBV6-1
ASNPSDNWNTLH
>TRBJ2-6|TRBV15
ATSRAGRSGANVLT
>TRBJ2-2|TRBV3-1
ASSQSRGNTGELF
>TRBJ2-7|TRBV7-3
ASSSNRGGEQY
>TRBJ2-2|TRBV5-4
ASSLGLGGRNTGELF
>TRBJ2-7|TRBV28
ASRPYGQGLWEQY
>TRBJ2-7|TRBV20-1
SARESPSSYEQY
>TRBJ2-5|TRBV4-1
ASSQEGARQETQY
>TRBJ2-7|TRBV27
ASSGLAGYEQY
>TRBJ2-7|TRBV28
ASTDRSTEY
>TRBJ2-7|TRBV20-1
SATEGYEQY
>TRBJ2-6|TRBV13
ASSPLGSPQTAGANVLT
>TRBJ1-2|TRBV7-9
ASSSGTGIGGYGYT
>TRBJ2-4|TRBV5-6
ASSLGKAKNIQY